The clone carrying this T cell receptor (beta chain) was seen a handful of times. Its antigen remains unknown. These data belong to a study of identical twins. Broader study findings: Within beta out-of-frame sequences, the excess sharing observed between twins was weaker.

TCRdb re-analysed the 5' RACE reads in MiXCR, keeping a single row per CDR3 protein. The sample lists around 480,000 distinct CDR3 sequences; 13% to 15% were seen once. This CDR3 region has 13 residues. The V end lost 4 bases, the J end lost 4 bases, and 11 bases lay between the germline ends. Germline-derived CDR1 and CDR2 are DFQATT and SNEGSKA (reference sequence). These same data were also listed under a study on yellow fever vaccine responses in identical twins. In that study: Twins' T cell vaccine responses reportedly looked partly convergent, partly personalized.

The rearrangement links TRBV20-1 to TRBJ2-1; perhaps TRBD1 as D (5 bases). The receptor was derived from a woman under 30 in good health. Source material: CD4+ T cells sorted from blood. CDR3 loop: CSATPDRYNEQFF. The CDR3 region has the DNA TGCAGTGCTACCCCAGACAGATACAATGAGCAGTTCTTC.